The 9 T cell receptor beta chains reported below all come from one sample, sequenced in a study of human T cells and chemical hapten exposure. TCRdb reprocessed the RACE reads with MiXCR, giving one entry per CDR3 protein. This table holds 240,000 or so distinct CDR3 sequences, around 9.3% found once. Described time point: pre-sensitization, week 0. Specified treatment: therapeutic diphenylcyclopropenone sensitization with weekly scalp DPC. The sequences come from whole blood, collected in connection with sensitization to the hapten diphenylcyclopropenone (DPC). The receptors derive from a woman aged 40 to 55 with alopecia areata. Some clones in this sample may be carry-over from other donors' samples.

The V call is TRBV7-2, the J call TRBJ1-2; D uncertain. V gave up 6 bases and J gave up 2 bases, with 16 bases separating them. CDR3 length: 15 amino acids. The germline gives CDR1 SGHTA, CDR2 FQGNSA. CDR3 protein: CASSISPSRNYGYTF. In DNA form, the CDR3 reads TGTGCCAGCAGTATATCCCCATCCCGGAACTATGGCTACACCTTC.

This clonotype was detected a few times. The chain couples TRBV29-1 to TRBJ2-3; 13 bases agree with TRBD2. This CDR3 is built from 14 residues. Germline loops: CDR1 SQVTM, CDR2 ANQGSEA. The CDR3 region is CSTGTSGTADTQYF. Written as DNA, the CDR3 is TGCAGTACCGGGACTAGCGGGACGGCAGATACGCAGTATTTT.

The rearrangement uses TRBV20-1 and TRBJ2-6; D is possibly TRBD1 (6 bases). The CDR3 extends over 13 amino acids. CDR1 DFQATT and CDR2 SNEGSKA come from the germline V gene (reference sequence). Trimming removed 4 bases from V and 7 bases from J, with 11 bases in between. Here the CDR3 reads CSAITGTANVLTF. The CDR3 region has the DNA TGCAGTGCTATTACCGGGACAGCCAACGTCCTGACTTTC.

The genes are TRBV15 and TRBJ2-7; maybe TRBD1 (6 bases). The V gene's germline CDR1 is LNHNV and CDR2 YYDKDF (reference sequence). The CDR3 runs to 16 residues. V was cut by 0 bases and J by 0 bases, with 12 bases left in between. CDR3 sequence: CATSRETGPVSYEQYF. The CDR3 DNA sequence: TGTGCCACCAGCAGAGAAACAGGGCCCGTCTCCTACGAGCAGTACTTC.

The chain carries TRBV12-3 or TRBV12-4 and TRBJ1-1; 9 nucleotides agree with TRBD1. Losses at the gene ends were 6 bases for V and 10 bases for J; bases not matched to a gene: 6. The CDR3 has 12 amino acids. As DNA, the CDR3 is TGTGCCAGCAGGGACAGGGGTCGGAGAGCTTTCTTT. Encoded protein: CASRDRGRRAFF.

This clonotype showed up just a few times. The genes are TRBV28 and TRBJ1-5, with 8 nucleotides matching TRBD1. Germline CDR1 reads MDHEN; CDR2 reads SYDVKM. V gave up 6 bases and J gave up 6 bases; unmatched junction bases: 7. This CDR3 region has 14 residues. CDR3 sequence (DNA): TGTGCCAGCAGCCCGGGACAGGTCGTTCAGCCCCAGCATTTT. Translated, it gives CASSPGQVVQPQHF.

This clonotype was seen ten or more times. V and J are TRBV7-8 and TRBJ2-6, with 7 bases matching TRBD1. V was clipped by 5 bases and J by 4 bases; unmatched bases: 8. Germline CDR1 reads SGHVS; CDR2 reads FQNEAQ. The CDR3 has 16 residues. In nucleotides, the CDR3 is TGTGCCAGCAGCCCGGTCAGGGGGTTCGGGGCCAACGTCCTGACTTTC. Its translation: CASSPVRGFGANVLTF.

The rearrangement links TRBV20-1 to TRBJ2-3, with 7 bases matching TRBD1. Germline V gene data show CDR1 as DFQATT and CDR2 as SNEGSKA (reference sequence). The CDR3 covers 15 residues. After removal of 3 bases from V and 2 bases from J, the junction contained 8 bases not matched to a gene. The CDR3 nucleotides are TGCAGTGCTAGGAGCGACAGGGCAAACACAGATACGCAGTATTTT. Residues: CSARSDRANTDTQYF.

The rearrangement joins TRBV3-1 to TRBJ1-1, with D perhaps matching TRBD1 (5 bases). The V end lost 4 bases, the J end lost 2 bases, and 11 bases lay between the germline ends. Germline CDR1 reads LGHDT; CDR2 reads YNNKEL (reference sequence). The CDR3 length is 14 residues. CDR3 sequence: CASSPGGYNTEAFF. The CDR3 DNA follows: TGTGCCAGCAGCCCCGGGGGTTATAACACTGAAGCTTTCTTT.